Only a few counts were recorded for the clone carrying this TCR beta chain. Amplified TCR beta CDR3 regions derived from RNA transcripts. Carried out on the TCR CDR3, a first-round RT-PCR used the HTBI primer set. TCRdb analysed the multiplex PCR reads with MiXCR anew, one entry per CDR3 protein. Of some 420,000 distinct CDR3 sequences detected, roughly 13% appear once; the ten largest clones hold 5% to 6%. The sample originates from a study of T cells in Graves' hyperthyroidism and ophthalmopathy. The CDR3 totals 15 residues. Trimming pared 1 base from V and 1 base from J, leaving 11 bases between. Germline V gene lookup returns CDR1 MGHDK and CDR2 SYGVNS.

V and J are TRBV25-1 and TRBJ2-7; perhaps TRBD1 as D (6 bases). This TCR came from a woman aged 18-29 years with Graves' hyperthyroidism. The specimen was blood. The CDR3 coding sequence is TGTGCCAGCAGTGAATTGATAGGGGGTTCCTACGAGCAGTACTTC. It encodes CASSELIGGSYEQYF.